Each of the 17 T cell receptor beta chains below was sequenced from the same sample in a study of shared clonotypes between healthy human individuals. TCRdb keeps only in-frame clones here, not all; method: immunoSEQ multiplex PCR. The table includes 650,000 to 700,000 clones, 90% detected once. The sequencing input was memory CD8+ T cells from PBMCs. Subset described: CD45RO+ cells pooled with CCR7-negative TemRA cells. The receptors here all came from a young man in good health. Some clones in this sample may be carry-over from other donors' samples.

This chain connects TRBV27 to TRBJ2-1, with 16 bases that match TRBD2. CDR3 length: 17 residues. The V segment lost 7 bases and the J segment 2 bases; nucleotides outside the gene matches: 5. Germline V lookup: CDR1 MNHEY, CDR2 SMNVEV (reference sequence). CDR3: CASTGTSGRAPYNEQFF. The CDR3 nucleotides are TGTGCCAGCACCGGGACTAGCGGGAGGGCCCCCTACAATGAGCAGTTCTTC.

The chain uses TRBV27 and TRBJ2-3; 7 bases are shared with TRBD1. The length of the CDR3 is 12 residues. Germline CDR1 MNHEY, CDR2 SMNVEV (reference sequence). The J segment lost 4 bases and the V segment lost 5 bases, leaving 0 bases of the junction unmatched. CDR3 bases: TGTGCCAGCAGTCAGGGGGCAGATACGCAGTATTTT. It codes for CASSQGADTQYF.

The chain combines TRBV7-2 with TRBJ1-1, with a tentative D call TRBD1 (5 bases). Trimming pared 3 bases from V and 5 bases from J, leaving 16 bases between. The V gene's germline CDR1 is SGHTA and CDR2 FQGNSA. This CDR3 contains 15 residues. The CDR3 spells CASSFIRGIRTEAFF. The CDR3 DNA reads as TGTGCCAGCAGCTTTATTCGGGGGATTAGGACTGAAGCTTTCTTT.

This rearrangement joins TRBV5-4 to TRBJ2-7; D possibly corresponds to TRBD1 (6 bases). V was cut by 0 bases and J by 3 bases, with 10 bases left in between. Germline loops: CDR1 SGHNT, CDR2 YYREEE (reference sequence). This CDR3 comprises 14 residues. The CDR3 is CASSLGTAIYEQYF. CDR3 nucleotide sequence: TGTGCCAGCAGCTTGGGGACAGCAATCTACGAGCAGTACTTC.

V usage is TRBV6-1 and J usage is TRBJ2-7; D remains ambiguous. CDR3 length: 14 residues. Deletions cut 0 bases from V and 1 base from J, with 7 bases between. CDR1 and CDR2 (germline): MNHNS, SASEGT. The CDR3 DNA reads as TGTGCCAGCAGTGAAGCTGTTATGTCCTACGAGCAGTACTTC. It specifies CASSEAVMSYEQYF.

This chain joins TRBV19 and TRBJ2-3; 8 bases are a match to TRBD2. The germline CDR1 and CDR2 sequences are LNHDA and SQIVND (reference sequence). The J segment lost 5 bases and the V segment lost 11 bases, leaving 9 bases of the junction unmatched. The CDR3 runs to 13 residues. CDR3 protein: CACREGPGDTQYF. The CDR3 DNA reads as TGTGCCTGCCGGGAGGGGCCCGGAGATACGCAGTATTTT.

This chain uses TRBV6-5 with TRBJ2-7; D is undetermined. CDR3 size: 14 residues. From germline, CDR1 is MNHEY and CDR2 SVGAGI. With 3 bases removed from V and 5 bases from J, the gap between germline ends came to 14 bases. CDR3: CASSYDGSSDEQYF. The CDR3 DNA reads as TGTGCCAGCAGTTATGATGGTAGCAGCGACGAGCAGTACTTC.

The chain joins TRBV5-6 to TRBJ2-1; D assignment may be TRBD1 or TRBD2 (5 bases each). This CDR3 contains 15 residues. Deletions cut 0 bases from V and 4 bases from J, with 11 bases between. Per germline, CDR1 SGHDT and CDR2 YYEEEE. The CDR3 nucleotides are TGTGCCAGCAGCTTGGTTGGCTGGGGGTACAATGAGCAGTTCTTC. Translated: CASSLVGWGYNEQFF.

This sequence joins TRBV7-9 and TRBJ1-5; 10 bases line up with TRBD1. V lost 5 bases, J lost 6 bases, and 4 bases stayed unmatched. Germline-derived CDR1 and CDR2 are SEHNR and FQNEAQ (reference sequence). There are 14 residues in the CDR3. CDR3 residues: CASSGRDRGQPQHF. DNA of the CDR3: TGTGCCAGCAGCGGCAGGGACAGGGGTCAGCCCCAGCATTTT.

V and J are TRBV10-3 and TRBJ2-1, with D unclear. V shed 0 bases and J shed 5 bases, with 5 bases lying between them. The CDR3 consists of 13 residues. The germline CDR1 and CDR2 sequences are ENHRY and SYGVKD. The CDR3 loop is CAISESTHNEQFF. DNA of the CDR3: TGTGCCATCAGTGAGTCCACCCACAATGAGCAGTTCTTC.

This clone was seen once. The chain recombines TRBV29-1 with TRBJ1-4, with TRBD1 matching 8 bases. The CDR3 covers 13 residues. Germline values: CDR1 SQVTM, CDR2 ANQGSEA. V gave up 6 bases and J gave up 7 bases; unmatched junction bases: 7. CDR3 sequence reads: CSVYGQGTEKLFF. For the CDR3, the DNA is TGCAGCGTCTACGGACAGGGTACTGAAAAACTGTTTTTT.

The chain is built from TRBV5-6 and TRBJ2-7; no clear D. This CDR3 has 12 residues. Deletions cut 3 bases from V and 6 bases from J, with 10 bases between. Germline V gives CDR1 SGHDT, CDR2 YYEEEE. The CDR3: CASSSGPSEQYF. The CDR3, as DNA: TGTGCCAGCAGCTCCGGACCAAGCGAGCAGTACTTC.

The chain employs TRBV10-3 and TRBJ2-7; D is uncertain. The CDR3 sequence is 14 residues long. V was clipped by 7 bases and J by 3 bases, with 16 bases between them. Germline V CDR1 and CDR2: ENHRY, SYGVKD. This chain's CDR3 is CAIKISPSNYEQYF. CDR3 sequence (DNA): TGTGCCATCAAGATTTCGCCATCCAACTACGAGCAGTACTTC.

J is TRBJ2-7 and V is TRBV2; possibly TRBD1 for D (5 bases). Trimming took 4 bases from V and 0 from J, leaving 19 bases between them. CDR1 SNHLY and CDR2 FYNNEI come from the germline V gene. The CDR3 consists of 17 residues. DNA of the CDR3: TGTGCCAGCAGTGGGGGCACAGGATTCCTAACCTCCTACGAGCAGTACTTC. The encoded protein is CASSGGTGFLTSYEQYF.

J is TRBJ2-5 and V is TRBV2, with 9 bases aligning to TRBD2. The J call may be faulty, since TRBJ2-7 better matches the DNA end. This CDR3 has 15 amino acids. Germline V lookup: CDR1 SNHLY, CDR2 FYNNEI. Written as DNA, the CDR3 is TGTGCCAGCAACCCGCGGGAGGGCCACTCCTACGAGCAGTACTTC. Its translation is CASNPREGHSYEQYF.

V usage is TRBV2 and J usage is TRBJ1-1; D call uncertain. V was pared by 2 bases and J by 10 bases, with 14 bases between. The CDR3 is 13 amino acids. CDR1 is SNHLY and CDR2 is FYNNEI in the germline V gene. The CDR3 sequence is CASSELGDRGAFF. Written as DNA, the CDR3 is TGTGCCAGCAGTGAATTGGGAGATAGAGGAGCTTTCTTT.

V usage is TRBV10-1 and J usage is TRBJ2-7; D possibly matches TRBD1 or TRBD2 (5 bases each). Germline V gene lookup returns CDR1 WNHNN and CDR2 SYGVQD (reference sequence). This CDR3 comprises 15 residues. Between the trimmed V and J ends, which lost 4 bases and 6 bases, there was a span of 19 bases. This chain's CDR3 is CASSVRDPLRGEQYF. The CDR3 nucleotides read TGCGCCAGCAGTGTTCGGGACCCCCTTCGAGGCGAGCAGTACTTC.